This T cell receptor (beta chain) was identified during a study of cytomegalovirus exposure and HLA in healthy donors. Broader study findings: The likely origin of a cluster of highly shared sequence variants was a sequencing artifact. Analyzed later, most CMV-associated TCR beta chains appeared HLA-restricted.

The donors gave bone marrow, and they were healthy. It was with 60 Vbeta and 13 Jbeta primers that the PCR ran. Assay: immunoSEQ multiplex PCR; the TCRdb copy retains only in-frame clones and omits some. The sample carries fewer than 150,000 clones, 80% recorded once. Concerning this clone itself: The target antigen is unknown.

The CDR3 has 13 residues. Germline V gene sequence: CDR1 SEHNR, CDR2 FQNEAQ (reference sequence). The ends were cut back, 6 bases at V and 15 bases at J, with 21 bases in the middle. The chain uses TRBV7-9 and TRBJ2-1; D is ambiguous. The sequence was obtained from a man between 25 and 39 years old in good health and CMV-seronegative. Specimen: PBMCs. CDR3 in amino acids: CASRALGDTASFF. The DNA for the CDR3 is TGTGCCAGCAGAGCACTCGGTGACACGGCTTCGTTCTTC.